Each of the 21 T cell receptor beta chains below was sequenced from the same sample in a study of blood T cell repertoires in COVID-19. Assay: immunoSEQ multiplex PCR; the TCRdb copy retains only in-frame clones and omits some. Of 200,000 or so clones in the sample, about 88% are singletons; the top ten hold about a sixth. Sequenced input: peripheral blood. These receptors all come from a man over 45 with COVID-19, enrolled during active disease.

This clone was found a few times. The chain employs TRBV11-2 and TRBJ1-1, with 7 bases aligning to TRBD1. The CDR3 is 14 residues long. With 5 bases clipped from V and 1 base from J, the junction kept 4 bases outside the gene matches. From germline, CDR1 is SGHAT and CDR2 FQNNGV. The CDR3 loop is CASSGRDRNTEAFF. CDR3 bases: TGTGCCAGCAGCGGCCGGGACAGGAACACTGAAGCTTTCTTT.

The chain employs TRBV10-2 and TRBJ2-7; 9 bases line up with TRBD1. Looked up from germline, CDR1 is WSHSY and CDR2 is SAAADI. Trimming removed 10 bases from V and 2 bases from J; junction bases left unmatched: 6. The CDR3 runs to 13 residues. The CDR3 DNA reads as TGCGCCACCAAGGGACAGGGACCCTACGAGCAGTACTTC. Residues: CATKGQGPYEQYF.

The J gene is TRBJ2-3, the V gene TRBV5-1; D not resolved. V was cut by 0 bases and J by 2 bases, with 13 bases left in between. The CDR3 runs to 16 residues. Germline V gene sequence: CDR1 SGHRS, CDR2 YFSETQ. The CDR3 here is CASSLGAGFNTDTQYF. Here the CDR3 DNA reads TGCGCCAGCAGCTTGGGGGCAGGTTTTAACACAGATACGCAGTATTTT.

This clone was found a few times. This chain links TRBV7-2 with TRBJ2-7; 9 positions agree with TRBD2. Germline V gives CDR1 SGHTA, CDR2 FQGNSA. The junction had 5 bases not matched to a gene; V was cut back by 2 bases and J by 0 bases. CDR3 length equals 16 residues. The CDR3 region is CASSLLAGSLSYEQYF. Written as DNA, the CDR3 is TGTGCCAGCAGCTTACTAGCGGGGTCCCTCTCCTACGAGCAGTACTTC.

This chain uses TRBV9 with TRBJ1-5, with D hard to call. The V gene lost 3 bases and the J gene lost 0 bases, with 7 bases spanning the gap. The CDR3 is 14 residues long. The V gene's germline CDR1 is SGDLS and CDR2 YYNGEE. CDR3 in amino acids: CASSAPGSNQPQHF. The CDR3 DNA is TGTGCCAGCAGCGCACCAGGTAGCAATCAGCCCCAGCATTTT.

In DNA, the CDR3 is TGTGCCAGCAGCTTGGAGGGGATTCAGCCCCAGCATTTT. It codes for CASSLEGIQPQHF. The genes are TRBV2 and TRBJ1-5, with D possibly TRBD1 on 5 matching bases. CDR1 is SNHLY and CDR2 is FYNNEI in the germline V gene. Trimming took 6 bases from V and 6 from J, leaving 12 bases between them. The CDR3 has 13 residues.

This sequence joins TRBV27 and TRBJ1-5, with 7 bases that match TRBD1. Germline assignment: CDR1 MNHEY and CDR2 SMNVEV (reference sequence). CDR3 length equals 15 residues. The V and J ends lost 8 bases and 5 bases, in that order; junction bases with no gene match: 12. As DNA, the CDR3 is TGTGCCAGCTCTCCCTACAGGGGAACCTATCAGCCCCAGCATTTT. Its translation is CASSPYRGTYQPQHF.

A single count supports this clone. The J gene is TRBJ1-1, the V gene TRBV29-1; TRBD1 matches at 7 bases. Germline trimming cut 1 base from V and 1 base from J; bases unmatched to any gene: 3. Looked up from germline, CDR1 is SQVTM and CDR2 is ANQGSEA. This CDR3 region has 14 residues. This CDR3 is CSVEARGQNTEAFF. CDR3 coding DNA: TGCAGCGTTGAAGCTAGGGGGCAGAACACTGAAGCTTTCTTT.

This chain uses TRBV24-1 with TRBJ2-3, with TRBD1 matching 12 bases. The germline V gene has CDR1 KGHDR and CDR2 SFDVKD. Trimming cost V 3 bases and J 6 bases; bases outside gene matches: 6. The CDR3 is made up of 16 amino acids. The CDR3 bases are TGTGCCACCAGTGATCCCGGGACAGGGGGCAAGGATACGCAGTATTTT. Residues: CATSDPGTGGKDTQYF.

The chain employs TRBV28 and TRBJ2-6; D is perhaps TRBD1 (5 bases). Trimming cost V 3 bases and J 1 base, with 13 bases left between them. The CDR3 length is 17 residues. Germline V CDR1 and CDR2: MDHEN, SYDVKM. The CDR3 is CASSFLRSGSGANVLTF. The CDR3 DNA reads TGTGCCAGCAGTTTCCTTCGGTCAGGGTCTGGGGCCAACGTCCTGACTTTC.

The rearrangement links TRBV2 to TRBJ2-2, with 14 bases that match TRBD2. V trimming: 7 bases; J trimming: 4 bases; junction bases outside the gene matches: 14. The CDR3 runs 19 residues. Germline V lookup: CDR1 SNHLY, CDR2 FYNNEI. The CDR3 region is CASKSSVGTSGRLTGELFF. CDR3 DNA: TGTGCCAGCAAGTCCAGTGTAGGGACTAGCGGGAGACTCACCGGGGAGCTGTTTTTT.

A single count supports this clone. The rearrangement uses TRBV6-1 and TRBJ2-7; no definite D call. The V end was cut by 1 base, the J end by 0 bases, with 7 bases between. There are 14 residues in the CDR3. The germline CDR1 and CDR2 sequences are MNHNS and SASEGT. The CDR3 reads CASSEVQPSYEQYF. In nucleotides, the CDR3 is TGTGCCAGCAGTGAAGTACAGCCCTCCTACGAGCAGTACTTC.

The CDR3 region has the DNA TGTGCCAGCAGATCCGACAGGGCCGTTAATGAAAAACTGTTTTTT. It yields the protein CASRSDRAVNEKLFF. The rearrangement links TRBV6-4 to TRBJ1-4, with 7 bases that match TRBD1. V lost 6 bases to trimming and J lost 4 bases; unmatched junction nucleotides: 8. Germline values: CDR1 MRHNA, CDR2 SNTAGT. The CDR3 loop spans 15 amino acids.

The chain uses TRBV6-5 and TRBJ1-5; D unclear. V was trimmed by 6 bases and J by 9 bases, leaving 21 bases between them. This CDR3 region has 15 residues. In germline, CDR1 is MNHEY, CDR2 SVGAGI. CDR3 nucleotide sequence: TGTGCCAGCAGCCCCGCGCGGCCCGGATCTGCGCCCCAGCATTTT. This codes for CASSPARPGSAPQHF.

This clone was seen a handful of times. V gene TRBV6-5 combines with J gene TRBJ1-1, with 9 positions matching TRBD1. CDR1 MNHEY and CDR2 SVGAGI come from the germline V gene. The CDR3 is 12 residues long. The V gene end was trimmed by 4 bases and the J gene end by 12 bases; junction bases not matched to a gene: 6. DNA for the CDR3: TGTGCCAGCAGTTTCGACAGGGGGAGGACTTTCTTT. This translates into CASSFDRGRTFF.

This chain links TRBV4-1 with TRBJ2-5; 7 nucleotides align to TRBD2. V lost 4 bases to trimming and J lost 3 bases; unmatched junction nucleotides: 8. The CDR3 has 15 residues. Germline lookup yields CDR1 MGHRA and CDR2 YSYEKL. CDR3 nucleotides: TGCGCCAGCAGCCGAGACGGGACTACCAAAGAGACCCAGTACTTC. Translating it yields CASSRDGTTKETQYF.

The chain uses TRBV4-1 and TRBJ2-3; 7 positions match TRBD2. Germline CDR1 and CDR2: MGHRA and YSYEKL. V dropped 1 base and J dropped 3; count of bases not matched to a gene: 10. The CDR3 extends over 17 amino acids. DNA for the CDR3: TGCGCCAGCAGCCAAGCCCCGGGGGGAGGAAGGACAGATACGCAGTATTTT. Its translation is CASSQAPGGGRTDTQYF.

V and J are TRBV27 and TRBJ2-5; 8 nucleotides agree with TRBD2. The CDR3 length is 15 residues. V lost 9 bases, J lost 3 bases, and 12 bases stayed unmatched. From germline, CDR1 is MNHEY and CDR2 SMNVEV (reference sequence). The CDR3 protein is CASPRRGGLKETQYF. CDR3 coding DNA: TGTGCCAGTCCAAGACGGGGGGGCCTGAAAGAGACCCAGTACTTC.

V and J are TRBV29-1 and TRBJ1-2; TRBD1 matches at 9 bases. The trim removed 7 bases at V and 7 bases at J, leaving 7 bases unmatched. This CDR3 is built from 12 residues. Germline CDR1 and CDR2: SQVTM and ANQGSEA. This chain's CDR3 is CSATTGGGGYTF. The CDR3 nucleotides are TGCAGCGCCACGACAGGGGGAGGTGGCTACACCTTC.

The chain uses TRBV14 and TRBJ2-2; D remains ambiguous. The CDR3 spans 14 residues. Germline V gives CDR1 SGHDN, CDR2 FVKESK. V lost 5 bases, J lost 1 base, and 8 bases lay in between. The CDR3 DNA is TGTGCCAGCAGCGAATACAGGAACACCGGGGAGCTGTTTTTT. It is translated as CASSEYRNTGELFF.

This rearrangement joins TRBV6-2 or TRBV6-3 to TRBJ2-3; TRBD2 matches 12 bases. The germline gives CDR1 MNHEY, CDR2 SVGEGT. This CDR3 contains 18 residues. The V segment lost 1 base and the J segment 2 bases; nucleotides outside the gene matches: 7. The CDR3 region has the DNA TGTGCCAGCAGTTACTTCCAGACTAGCGGGGGACTCACAGATACGCAGTATTTT. Translation: CASSYFQTSGGLTDTQYF.